This T cell receptor beta chain was found in a study of cytomegalovirus exposure and HLA in healthy donors. Here immunoSEQ multiplex PCR was the method, and the copy in TCRdb shows in-frame clones only, minus some. The table lists 80,000 to 95,000 clones, 80% to 95% of them singletons. Germline loops: CDR1 MNHEY, CDR2 SVGAGI. Between the trimmed V and J ends, which lost 7 bases and 1 base, there was a span of 11 bases. This CDR3 contains 13 residues. This sequence was found in a woman in her 30s in good health and CMV-seropositive. Input material: PBMCs. This chain links TRBV6-5 with TRBJ2-7, with D uncertain. The CDR3: CASTGAISYEQYF. CDR3 coding DNA: TGTGCCAGCACGGGTGCAATTTCCTACGAGCAGTACTTC.